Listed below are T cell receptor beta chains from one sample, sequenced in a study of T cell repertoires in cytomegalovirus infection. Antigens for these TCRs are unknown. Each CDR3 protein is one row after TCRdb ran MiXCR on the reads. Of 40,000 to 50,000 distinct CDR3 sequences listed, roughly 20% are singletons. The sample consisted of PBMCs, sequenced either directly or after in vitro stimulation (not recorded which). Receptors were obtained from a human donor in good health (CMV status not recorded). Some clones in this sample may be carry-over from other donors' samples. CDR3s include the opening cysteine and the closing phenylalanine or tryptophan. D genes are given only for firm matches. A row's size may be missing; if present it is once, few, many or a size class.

CDR3 DNA: TGTGCCAGCAGCCAGGGACTTGGTGAGCAGTTCTTC
CDR3 protein: CASSQGLGEQFF
D gene: .
clone size: .
J gene: TRBJ2-1
V gene: TRBV6-5

CDR3 DNA: TGCAGCGTTCCAACGGAGGCAGGGACCGCTTTCTTT
CDR3 protein: CSVPTEAGTAFF
D gene: .
clone size: .
J gene: TRBJ1-1
V gene: TRBV29-1

CDR3 DNA: TGCGCCAGCAGTCAATCCCCCAAACAGGGCAGCTCCTACGAGCAGTACTTC
CDR3 protein: CASSQSPKQGSSYEQYF
D gene: .
clone size: once
J gene: TRBJ2-7
V gene: TRBV23-1

CDR3 DNA: TGTGCCACCAGCAGAGGCGGCAGTGGGAAGCCCCAGCATTTT
CDR3 protein: CATSRGGSGKPQHF
D gene: .
clone size: .
J gene: TRBJ1-5
V gene: TRBV15

CDR3 DNA: TGTGCCAGCAGCTTTCTTTCGGGTCGAGGAAATGAGCAGTTCTTC
CDR3 protein: CASSFLSGRGNEQFF
D gene: .
clone size: many
J gene: TRBJ2-1
V gene: TRBV7-9

CDR3 DNA: TGCAGTGCCACTAGCCGCCAGGACGCCTACGAGCAGTACTTC
CDR3 protein: CSATSRQDAYEQYF
D gene: .
clone size: once
J gene: TRBJ2-7
V gene: TRBV20-1

CDR3 DNA: TGTGCCAGCAGCTTAGACCCTTTTGGCTACACCTTC
CDR3 protein: CASSLDPFGYTF
D gene: .
clone size: many
J gene: TRBJ1-2
V gene: TRBV7-2

CDR3 DNA: TGTGCCAGCAGTGTTGGCTGGTTCGAGCAGTACTTC
CDR3 protein: CASSVGWFEQYF
D gene: .
clone size: .
J gene: TRBJ2-7
V gene: TRBV2

CDR3 DNA: TGTGCCACCAGTGATTCTAGACTAAGCTCAGATACGCAGTATTTT
CDR3 protein: CATSDSRLSSDTQYF
D gene: .
clone size: many
J gene: TRBJ2-3
V gene: TRBV24-1

CDR3 DNA: TGTGCCAGCAGCTTTATGCTCTCCTACAATGAGCAGTTCTTC
CDR3 protein: CASSFMLSYNEQFF
D gene: .
clone size: few
J gene: TRBJ2-1
V gene: TRBV11-2

CDR3 DNA: TGTGCCAGCAGTTTATCGAGGGACACTGAAGCTTTCTTT
CDR3 protein: CASSLSRDTEAFF
D gene: .
clone size: few
J gene: TRBJ1-1
V gene: TRBV27

CDR3 DNA: TGTGCCAGCAGTTCACAGGGACTAGCGGGGGGAGGAGATACGCAGTATTTT
CDR3 protein: CASSSQGLAGGGDTQYF
D gene: TRBD2
clone size: .
J gene: TRBJ2-3
V gene: TRBV6-1

CDR3 DNA: TGTGCCAGCAGCTTGGAGGCCTGGGATGAGCAGTTCTTC
CDR3 protein: CASSLEAWDEQFF
D gene: .
clone size: many
J gene: TRBJ2-1
V gene: TRBV5-4

CDR3 DNA: TGTGCCAGCAGCTTGCCCGGGAGATACACCGGGGAGCTGTTTTTT
CDR3 protein: CASSLPGRYTGELFF
D gene: .
clone size: many
J gene: TRBJ2-2
V gene: TRBV5-8

CDR3 DNA: TGTGCCAGCAGCCCCGGGACAGCCAGCTCCTACGAGCAGTACTTC
CDR3 protein: CASSPGTASSYEQYF
D gene: TRBD1
clone size: .
J gene: TRBJ2-7
V gene: TRBV7-6

CDR3 DNA: TGTGCCAGCAGCCCCAGGGTCCACACAGATACGCAGTATTTT
CDR3 protein: CASSPRVHTDTQYF
D gene: .
clone size: many
J gene: TRBJ2-3
V gene: TRBV7-2

CDR3 DNA: TGTGCCAGCGGGGGGGACAACCTGCATGAGCAGTTCTTC
CDR3 protein: CASGGDNLHEQFF
D gene: .
clone size: .
J gene: TRBJ2-1
V gene: TRBV6-5

CDR3 DNA: TGTGCCAGCAGCTTTCGGGCGGGCGACAATGAGCAGTTCTTC
CDR3 protein: CASSFRAGDNEQFF
D gene: .
clone size: many
J gene: TRBJ2-1
V gene: TRBV7-2

CDR3 DNA: TGCAGTGCTAAGGGACCTACCGAGGGGGGAGTCATTTATGGCTACACCTTC
CDR3 protein: CSAKGPTEGGVIYGYTF
D gene: .
clone size: .
J gene: TRBJ1-2
V gene: TRBV20-1

CDR3 DNA: TGTGCCAGCAGCTTATCCGAGGCCGGGGGGGGGACAGATACGCAGTATTTT
CDR3 protein: CASSLSEAGGGTDTQYF
D gene: TRBD2
clone size: many
J gene: TRBJ2-3
V gene: TRBV7-2

CDR3 DNA: TGCGCCAGCAGCCAAGAGCGGCTAGCGGGAGCCTACAATGAGCAGTTCTTC
CDR3 protein: CASSQERLAGAYNEQFF
D gene: TRBD2
clone size: many
J gene: TRBJ2-1
V gene: TRBV4-3

CDR3 DNA: TGTGCCAGCAGCTCTGTCTCCTACGAGCAGTACTTC
CDR3 protein: CASSSVSYEQYF
D gene: .
clone size: .
J gene: TRBJ2-7
V gene: TRBV7-9

CDR3 DNA: TGTGCCAGTAGTATGGCAGGGGCCCATGAGCAGTTCTTC
CDR3 protein: CASSMAGAHEQFF
D gene: .
clone size: .
J gene: TRBJ2-1
V gene: TRBV19

CDR3 DNA: TGTGCCAGCAGCTTATGGCTGGGACAGCTAGCCAAAAACATTCAGTACTTC
CDR3 protein: CASSLWLGQLAKNIQYF
D gene: TRBD1
clone size: few
J gene: TRBJ2-4
V gene: TRBV11-1

CDR3 DNA: TGCGCCAGCAGCCCCGCGGAGGGAATTCAACAGGGACCGGAGACCCAGTACTTC
CDR3 protein: CASSPAEGIQQGPETQYF
D gene: .
clone size: .
J gene: TRBJ2-5
V gene: TRBV4-1

CDR3 DNA: TGTGCCAGCAGCTGGGACAGGGGGTCCAATGAAAAACTGTTTTTT
CDR3 protein: CASSWDRGSNEKLFF
D gene: TRBD1
clone size: many
J gene: TRBJ1-4
V gene: TRBV7-2

CDR3 DNA: TGTGCCAGCAACAAAGTACAGGGGGCTCACACTGAAGCTTTCTTT
CDR3 protein: CASNKVQGAHTEAFF
D gene: TRBD1
clone size: few
J gene: TRBJ1-1
V gene: TRBV11-2

CDR3 DNA: TGTGCCAGCAGTCCCCTGACAGGGGTCAGGCCCCAGCATTTT
CDR3 protein: CASSPLTGVRPQHF
D gene: TRBD1
clone size: .
J gene: TRBJ1-5
V gene: TRBV6-2/TRBV6-3

CDR3 DNA: TGTGCCAGCAGCGCAGACAGTAGCAATCAGCCCCAGCATTTT
CDR3 protein: CASSADSSNQPQHF
D gene: .
clone size: .
J gene: TRBJ1-5
V gene: TRBV4-2

CDR3 DNA: TGTGCCAGCAGTTCTGACAGGGCCCGCTCTGGGGCCAACGTCCTGACTTTC
CDR3 protein: CASSSDRARSGANVLTF
D gene: TRBD1
clone size: .
J gene: TRBJ2-6
V gene: TRBV6-1

CDR3 DNA: TGTGCCAGCAGGCCCCGACTAGCGGGTTTCTACAATGAGCAGTTCTTC
CDR3 protein: CASRPRLAGFYNEQFF
D gene: TRBD2
clone size: many
J gene: TRBJ2-1
V gene: TRBV7-2

CDR3 DNA: TGTGCCAGCAGCCCGGACCCGTACGTCCCTCTTCAGTATTTT
CDR3 protein: CASSPDPYVPLQYF
D gene: .
clone size: .
J gene: TRBJ2-3
V gene: TRBV6-5

CDR3 DNA: TGCGCCAGCAGCTTGAATGGTGGGCAGGGAAAATACAATGAGCAGTTCTTC
CDR3 protein: CASSLNGGQGKYNEQFF
D gene: .
clone size: many
J gene: TRBJ2-1
V gene: TRBV5-1

CDR3 DNA: TGTGCCACCAGTTCCGGGACAGACAAAGAGACCCAGTACTTC
CDR3 protein: CATSSGTDKETQYF
D gene: TRBD1
clone size: many
J gene: TRBJ2-5
V gene: TRBV24-1

CDR3 DNA: TGTGCCACCAGTGACCGCAGGGGACTGACCGGGGAGCTGTTTTTT
CDR3 protein: CATSDRRGLTGELFF
D gene: .
clone size: .
J gene: TRBJ2-2
V gene: TRBV24-1

CDR3 DNA: TGTGCCAGCAGCGGGGCGGGGGGATGGGGTTCCAGCACAGATACGCAGTATTTT
CDR3 protein: CASSGAGGWGSSTDTQYF
D gene: TRBD2
clone size: many
J gene: TRBJ2-3
V gene: TRBV5-5

CDR3 DNA: TGTGCCAGCAGCTTAGATAGGGGGGAGTTGGGCAATGAGCAGTTCTTC
CDR3 protein: CASSLDRGELGNEQFF
D gene: .
clone size: many
J gene: TRBJ2-1
V gene: TRBV11-2

CDR3 DNA: TGTGCCAGCAGCTTGACGGCGGCAGATACGCAGTATTTT
CDR3 protein: CASSLTAADTQYF
D gene: .
clone size: few
J gene: TRBJ2-3
V gene: TRBV7-9

CDR3 DNA: TGTGCCAGCAGCCCAACAGGGAAGCAGTACTTC
CDR3 protein: CASSPTGKQYF
D gene: .
clone size: once
J gene: TRBJ2-7
V gene: TRBV3-1

CDR3 DNA: TGCGCCAGCAGTGGGCAGGGGGTAGAGCCCCAGCATTTT
CDR3 protein: CASSGQGVEPQHF
D gene: TRBD1
clone size: many
J gene: TRBJ1-5
V gene: TRBV10-2

CDR3 DNA: TGTGCCAGCAGGACCTTCGGGGGCCCCCTCACAGATACGCAGTATTTT
CDR3 protein: CASRTFGGPLTDTQYF
D gene: .
clone size: .
J gene: TRBJ2-3
V gene: TRBV7-4

CDR3 DNA: TGTGCCAGCAGTTTACTCGGCCAGGGGACCCAGTACTTC
CDR3 protein: CASSLLGQGTQYF
D gene: .
clone size: .
J gene: TRBJ2-5
V gene: TRBV27

CDR3 DNA: TGCGCCAGCAGCCTGACTAGCGGGGTCTCCTACGAGCAGTACTTC
CDR3 protein: CASSLTSGVSYEQYF
D gene: TRBD2
clone size: few
J gene: TRBJ2-7
V gene: TRBV5-1

CDR3 DNA: TGTGCCAGCACGGGACTTGACGAGCAGTACTTC
CDR3 protein: CASTGLDEQYF
D gene: .
clone size: .
J gene: TRBJ2-7
V gene: TRBV7-6

CDR3 DNA: TGCAGTGCTAGAGATCCCCGACTAGCGGGAGTCGGCGATGAGCAGTTCTTC
CDR3 protein: CSARDPRLAGVGDEQFF
D gene: TRBD2
clone size: .
J gene: TRBJ2-1
V gene: TRBV20-1

CDR3 DNA: TGTGCCAGCAGCTTATTTGGAGCGGGAACCTCCTACGAGCAGTACTTC
CDR3 protein: CASSLFGAGTSYEQYF
D gene: TRBD2
clone size: many
J gene: TRBJ2-7
V gene: TRBV7-8